This T cell receptor beta chain stems from a study of cytomegalovirus exposure and HLA in healthy donors. Study results and limitations: The study designated about 180 TCR beta chains cytomegalovirus-associated. Productive rates of about 87% or about 30% were seen for most TCR beta V segments in an earlier analysis.

This CDR3 has 19 amino acids. Looked up from germline, CDR1 is SGHTA and CDR2 is FQGNSA. V was pared by 4 bases and J by 4 bases, with 14 bases of the junction left unmatched. As concerns this clone: Its antigen is undetermined.

This PCR relied on a set of 60 Vbeta primers and 13 Jbeta primers. TCRdb's table, derived via immunoSEQ multiplex PCR, lists solely in-frame clones and lacks some. The sample lists approximately 180,000 clones, roughly 70% seen once, with about 2% in the top ten. The sequenced material came from PBMCs. The chain is built from TRBV7-2 and TRBJ2-5; TRBD2 matches at 14 bases. The TCR was taken from a woman aged 25 to 39 in good health and CMV-seronegative. CDR3 bases: TGTGCCAGCAGCTCTCGGAGGACTAGCGGGGGGCAGTTAGGAGAGACCCAGTACTTC. Protein: CASSSRRTSGGQLGETQYF.